These 20 T cell receptor beta chains originate from one sample sequenced in a study of blood T cell repertoires in COVID-19. The method was immunoSEQ multiplex PCR; TCRdb's version includes in-frame clones alone and lacks a portion of them. The sample holds roughly 76,000 clones, over 75% seen once. Sequenced material: peripheral blood. Receptors were obtained from a woman older than 75 with active or convalescent COVID-19.

The chain employs TRBV5-4 and TRBJ2-5; 13 bases are shared with TRBD2. Germline CDR1 reads SGHNT; CDR2 reads YYREEE (reference sequence). This CDR3 region has 17 residues. V shed 0 bases and J 1 base; nucleotides not matched to a gene: 3. In nucleotides, the CDR3 is TGTGCCAGCAGCTTGGGACTAGCGGGGGGTAGCCAAGAGACCCAGTACTTC. Translating it yields CASSLGLAGGSQETQYF. Full variable domain (outside the CDR3, taken from reference TRBV5-4 and TRBJ2-5): ETGVTQSPTHLIKTRGQQVTLRCSSQSGHNTVSWYQQALGQGPQFIFQYYREEENGRGNFPPRFSGLQFPNYSSELNVNALELDDSALYLCASSLGLAGGSQETQYFGPGTRLLVL.

This rearrangement joins TRBV6-5 to TRBJ2-1, with 11 bases lining up with TRBD2. V was clipped by 6 bases and J by 5 bases; unmatched bases: 6. The germline V gene encodes CDR1 MNHEY and CDR2 SVGAGI. The CDR3 contains 15 residues. CDR3 in amino acids: CASSPPSGGNNEQFF. The CDR3 nucleotides are TGTGCCAGCAGCCCGCCTAGCGGGGGGAACAATGAGCAGTTCTTC.

The table lists this clone with a count of one. The V gene is TRBV9, the J gene TRBJ1-3, with no clear D. The length of the CDR3 is 14 residues. Trimming pared 6 bases from V and 4 bases from J, leaving 14 bases between. From germline, CDR1 is SGDLS and CDR2 YYNGEE. In nucleotides, the CDR3 is TGTGCCAGCACCCGTACGACAATAGGAAACACCATATATTTT. It is translated as CASTRTTIGNTIYF.

The chain employs TRBV9 and TRBJ1-3; TRBD1 agrees at 7 bases. The V gene end was trimmed by 8 bases and the J gene end by 1 base; junction bases not matched to a gene: 6. Germline lookup yields CDR1 SGDLS and CDR2 YYNGEE. The CDR3 spans 14 residues. CDR3 in DNA: TGTGCCAGTGCCGAACAGGGGTCTGGAAACACCATATATTTT. Its protein is CASAEQGSGNTIYF.

The rearrangement uses TRBV7-3 and TRBJ1-2; D gene uncertain. V was cut by 2 bases and J by 4 bases, with 8 bases left in between. This CDR3 spans 13 amino acids. CDR1 SGHTA and CDR2 FQGTGA come from the germline V gene. DNA for the CDR3: TGTGCCAGCAGCTTACTTCCGGGCTATGGCTACACCTTC. It translates to CASSLLPGYGYTF.

The CDR3 loop reads CASRKEGTGGSEAFF. The CDR3 nucleotides read TGTGCCAGCAGAAAAGAAGGGACAGGGGGCTCCGAAGCTTTCTTT. The rearrangement joins TRBV5-8 to TRBJ1-1; TRBD1 matches at 12 bases. The germline CDR1 and CDR2 sequences are SGHTS and YDEGEE. Trimming cost V 5 bases and J 8 bases; bases outside gene matches: 10. CDR3 length: 15 residues.

The J gene is TRBJ2-7, the V gene TRBV18; the D gene is possibly TRBD1 (7 bases). This CDR3 region has 14 residues. The V gene lost 4 bases and the J gene lost 5 bases, with 15 bases spanning the gap. Germline V gives CDR1 KGHSH, CDR2 LQKENI. CDR3 nucleotide sequence: TGTGCCAGCTCACTTTCAACAGGGGAGGACGAGCAGTACTTC. This gives the protein CASSLSTGEDEQYF.

The chain couples TRBV4-3 to TRBJ2-3, with TRBD2 identical over 8 bases. Looked up from germline, CDR1 is LGHNA and CDR2 is YSLEER. This CDR3 region has 19 residues. V lost 0 bases, J lost 5 bases, and 16 bases stayed unmatched. CDR3 nucleotides: TGCGCCAGCAGCCAAGATCTTCTGTCGGGGGGGAATTATCGAGATACGCAGTATTTT. Amino acid sequence: CASSQDLLSGGNYRDTQYF.

The count of this clone is one. The V and J genes are TRBV15 and TRBJ2-7; 7 nucleotides line up with TRBD1. Germline CDR1 is LNHNV and CDR2 is YYDKDF (reference sequence). CDR3 size: 15 residues. The V gene end was trimmed by 1 base and the J gene end by 10 bases; junction bases not matched to a gene: 13. The CDR3, as DNA: TGTGCCACCAGCAGAGGATCACCAGGGGGAAGAGATCAGTACTTC. The encoded protein is CATSRGSPGGRDQYF.

The chain combines TRBV5-8 with TRBJ2-7, with TRBD2 matching 11 bases. The CDR3 extends over 15 amino acids. With V trimmed by 4 bases and J by 2 bases, 5 bases remained unmatched. CDR1 and CDR2 (germline): SGHTS, YDEGEE. In DNA, the CDR3 is TGTGCCAGCAGCAGGGGACTAGCGGTTACCTACGAGCAGTACTTC. Translating gives CASSRGLAVTYEQYF.

This rearrangement joins TRBV9 to TRBJ2-3; possible D gene TRBD2, 7 bases. CDR3 size: 16 residues. Germline CDR1 and CDR2: SGDLS and YYNGEE. The germline V and J ends were trimmed by 4 bases and 5 bases, with 20 bases remaining between them. CDR3 sequence (DNA): TGTGCCAGCAGCCCCCGCGTACGGGGGGCTGGAGATACGCAGTATTTT. It codes for CASSPRVRGAGDTQYF.

The chain links TRBV6-2 or TRBV6-3 to TRBJ2-1; 7 nucleotides line up with TRBD2. V trimming: 5 bases; J trimming: 7 bases; junction bases outside the gene matches: 5. Germline V gene sequence: CDR1 MNHEY, CDR2 SVGEGT. The CDR3 consists of 13 residues. CDR3 sequence reads: CASSDGGWNEQFF. The CDR3, as DNA: TGTGCCAGCAGTGACGGGGGGTGGAATGAGCAGTTCTTC.

The rearrangement joins TRBV9 to TRBJ1-6; D possibly corresponds to TRBD1 (5 bases). The CDR3 loop spans 14 amino acids. V shed 3 bases and J shed 10 bases, with 14 bases lying between them. In germline, CDR1 is SGDLS, CDR2 YYNGEE. CDR3 protein: CASSAIRDDSPLHF. The CDR3, as DNA: TGTGCCAGCAGCGCAATCAGGGATGACTCACCCCTCCACTTT.

As DNA, the CDR3 is TGTGCCAGCATGACGGGGTTAGGGTCTGAAGCTTTCTTT. As protein: CASMTGLGSEAFF. V gene TRBV7-9 combines with J gene TRBJ1-1, with D unclear. V lost 7 bases and J 6 bases, leaving 15 bases between the germline ends. The V gene's germline CDR1 is SEHNR and CDR2 FQNEAQ (reference sequence). The CDR3 runs to 13 residues.

This clone occurred once. As DNA, the CDR3 is TGTGCCAGCAGCTTGGCGGAGGGGATCAAAGAGACCCAGTACTTC. Its translation is CASSLAEGIKETQYF. The rearrangement links TRBV7-9 to TRBJ2-5; a weak D match, TRBD2 (6 bases). The CDR3 length is 15 residues. Germline CDR1 and CDR2: SEHNR and FQNEAQ (reference sequence). V was trimmed by 3 bases and J by 3 bases, leaving 14 bases between them.

This rearrangement joins TRBV9 to TRBJ2-1; 7 nucleotides align to TRBD2. Germline V gene sequence: CDR1 SGDLS, CDR2 YYNGEE. J gave up 5 bases and V 0 bases, and 5 bases lay outside the gene matches. The CDR3 sequence is 15 residues long. The CDR3 DNA is TGTGCCAGCAGCGTAGGCCCCGGGGGGAACAATGAGCAGTTCTTC. This sequence encodes CASSVGPGGNNEQFF.

This clone was seen just once. The CDR3 DNA reads TGTGCCAGCAGCTTACCCACTAGCGGGGGGGCCTTATTTAATGAGCAGTTCTTC. It is translated as CASSLPTSGGALFNEQFF. The gene calls are TRBV11-2 and TRBJ2-1; 13 bases are shared with TRBD2. CDR1 is SGHAT and CDR2 is FQNNGV in the germline V gene. V shed 2 bases, J shed 7 bases, and the junction held 11 bases outside the gene matches. This CDR3 region has 18 residues.

This chain links TRBV7-2 with TRBJ1-2, with D possibly matching TRBD1 (5 bases). CDR3 size: 14 residues. V was trimmed by 1 base and J by 4 bases, leaving 10 bases between them. CDR1 is SGHTA, CDR2 FQGNSA, per germline. This CDR3 is CASSLVREGYGYTF. In DNA, the CDR3 is TGTGCCAGCAGCTTAGTCAGGGAAGGCTATGGCTACACCTTC.

The rearrangement links TRBV7-6 to TRBJ1-2; 8 nucleotides align to TRBD1. CDR1 is SGHVS and CDR2 is FNYEAQ in the germline V gene. The CDR3 sequence is 15 residues long. V lost 1 base to trimming and J lost 3 bases; unmatched junction nucleotides: 4. The CDR3 DNA reads TGTGCCAGCAGCTTAGGAGGACAGGGCTACTATGGCTACACCTTC. It codes for CASSLGGQGYYGYTF.

The chain joins TRBV28 to TRBJ1-3, with D unresolved. Trimming shortened V by 4 bases and J by 1 base, and 11 bases separated the two germline ends. This CDR3 comprises 15 residues. Germline CDR1 MDHEN, CDR2 SYDVKM. This chain's CDR3 is CASSWEGGSGNTIYF. DNA of the CDR3: TGTGCCAGCAGTTGGGAGGGTGGTTCTGGAAACACCATATATTTT.